This entry lists 18 T cell receptor beta chains sequenced from one sample in a study of shared clonotypes between healthy human individuals. TCRdb keeps only in-frame clones here, not all; method: immunoSEQ multiplex PCR. The sample has approximately 470,000 clones; more than 65% are singletons. Specimen: PBMCs. These receptors were taken from a middle-aged woman in good health. Some clones in this sample may be carry-over from other donors' samples.

The chain is built from TRBV5-1 and TRBJ2-3; 7 nucleotides line up with TRBD2. V was pared by 2 bases and J by 4 bases, with 4 bases of the junction left unmatched. This CDR3 region has 14 residues. Per germline, CDR1 SGHRS and CDR2 YFSETQ. CDR3 in amino acids: CASSFASGSDTQYF. The DNA of the CDR3 is TGCGCCAGCAGCTTCGCTAGCGGATCAGATACGCAGTATTTT.

The chain's CDR3 is CASSETGTYYNEQFF. In DNA form, the CDR3 reads TGCGCCAGCAGTGAGACAGGGACGTACTACAATGAGCAGTTCTTC. This chain links TRBV10-2 with TRBJ2-1; possible D gene TRBD1, 6 bases. Germline V gives CDR1 WSHSY, CDR2 SAAADI. This CDR3 contains 15 residues. V lost 2 bases to trimming and J lost 3 bases, with 11 bases between them.

The J gene is TRBJ1-5, the V gene TRBV18; TRBD1 matches 10 bases. J gave up 5 bases and V 4 bases, and 2 bases lay outside the gene matches. The CDR3 contains 14 residues. Germline CDR1 reads KGHSH; CDR2 reads LQKENI. The CDR3 DNA sequence: TGTGCCAGCTCACGGACAGGGGGGGATCAGCCCCAGCATTTT. Translation gives CASSRTGGDQPQHF.

J is TRBJ2-7 and V is TRBV11-2; D remains unclear. The germline V gene has CDR1 SGHAT and CDR2 FQNNGV. The CDR3 extends over 12 amino acids. Trimming removed 8 bases from V and 4 bases from J, with 12 bases in between. The CDR3 DNA sequence: TGTGCCAGCGGCCAGGAGCGATACGAGCAGTACTTC. This encodes CASGQERYEQYF.

This clone was detected ten times or more. This specimen includes other DNA sequences encoding the same CDR3. The chain is built from TRBV14 and TRBJ1-5; D call uncertain. V was shortened by 0 bases and J by 6 bases, with 6 bases between the two germline ends. Germline loops: CDR1 SGHDN, CDR2 FVKESK. The CDR3 totals 13 residues. CDR3 nucleotide sequence: TGTGCCAGCAGCCAAGAGGGCGGTCAGCCCCAGCATTTT. Translating gives CASSQEGGQPQHF. Combining the CDR3 with reference TRBV14 and TRBJ1-5 gives the whole variable domain EAGVTQFPSHSVIEKGQTVTLRCDPISGHDNLYWYRRVMGKEIKFLLHFVKESKQDESGMPNNRFLAERTGGTYSTLKVQPAELEDSGVYFCASSQEGGQPQHFGDGTRLSIL.

The chain carries TRBV7-9 and TRBJ1-1, with a tentative D call TRBD1 (5 bases). V was trimmed by 5 bases and J by 0 bases, leaving 16 bases between them. Germline lookup yields CDR1 SEHNR and CDR2 FQNEAQ (reference sequence). The CDR3 totals 16 residues. Here the CDR3 DNA reads TGTGCCAGCAGCCCCCCCGGGGGAAGGATGAACACTGAAGCTTTCTTT. Its translation: CASSPPGGRMNTEAFF. Combining the CDR3 with reference TRBV7-9 and TRBJ1-1 gives the whole variable domain DTGVSQNPRHKITKRGQNVTFRCDPISEHNRLYWYRQTLGQGPEFLTYFQNEAQLEKSRLLSDRFSAERPKGSFSTLEIQRTEQGDSAMYLCASSPPGGRMNTEAFFGQGTRLTVV.

Comment on this clone: This likely stems from a read error, as it lies one base from a far larger clone. The rearrangement uses TRBV30 and TRBJ1-5, with D perhaps matching TRBD1 (6 bases). The CDR3 covers 16 residues. Germline CDR1 is GTSNPN and CDR2 is SVGIG (reference sequence). In nucleotides, the CDR3 is TGTGCCTGGAGTGTAGGGGGTGACTATAGCAATCGGCCCCAGCATTTT. The encoded protein is CAWSVGGDYSNRPQHF.

A note on this clone: A far bigger clonotype differs at one base, so this is likely a read error. The chain employs TRBV6-5 and TRBJ2-7, with D uncertain. The V gene lost 9 bases and the J gene lost 7 bases, with 19 bases spanning the gap. This CDR3 spans 13 amino acids. Germline V gene data show CDR1 as MNHEY and CDR2 as SVGAGI. The CDR3 region is CASGGVQESEQYF. DNA of the CDR3: TGTGCCAGTGGTGGAGTTCAGGAGAGTGAGCAGTACTTC.

The V call is TRBV11-2, the J call TRBJ2-3; TRBD2 agrees at 8 bases. CDR1 and CDR2 from the germline V gene are SGHAT and FQNNGV. CDR3 length: 18 amino acids. Trimming took 4 bases from V and 0 from J; bases not matched to a gene: 12. The CDR3 is CASSSKPVAGTSTDTQYF. The CDR3 DNA is TGTGCCAGCAGCTCCAAGCCCGTAGCGGGAACAAGCACAGATACGCAGTATTTT.

V is TRBV30 and J is TRBJ2-1; 10 nucleotides align to TRBD2. The germline V gene encodes CDR1 GTSNPN and CDR2 SVGIG (reference sequence). This CDR3 is 13 amino acids long. V lost 3 bases to trimming and J lost 6 bases; unmatched junction nucleotides: 2. In nucleotides, the CDR3 is TGTGCCTGGAGCCTAGCGGGAGTCAATGAGCAGTTCTTC. Amino acids: CAWSLAGVNEQFF.

This chain connects TRBV6-5 to TRBJ2-7; perhaps TRBD2 as D (6 bases). CDR3 length equals 15 residues. The V end was cut by 4 bases, the J end by 2 bases, with 15 bases between. Germline values: CDR1 MNHEY, CDR2 SVGAGI. Written as DNA, the CDR3 is TGTGCCAGCAGTTCCCAGGGAGGAGGGACCTACGAGCAGTACTTC. This sequence encodes CASSSQGGGTYEQYF.

The rearrangement joins TRBV28 to TRBJ2-7; D is uncertain. The V gene's germline CDR1 is MDHEN and CDR2 SYDVKM. V lost 5 bases, J lost 2 bases, and 10 bases lay in between. This CDR3 has 13 amino acids. The CDR3 loop reads CASSPPDAYEQYF. The CDR3 coding sequence is TGTGCCAGCAGTCCCCCGGACGCCTACGAGCAGTACTTC.

The rearrangement uses TRBV5-4 and TRBJ2-7, with D perhaps TRBD2 (6 bases). V lost 4 bases and J 5 bases, leaving 19 bases between the germline ends. In germline, CDR1 is SGHNT, CDR2 YYREEE (reference sequence). CDR3 length equals 15 residues. The chain's CDR3 is CASSRDSQPLDEQYF. The CDR3 DNA follows: TGTGCCAGCAGCCGGGACTCCCAACCTCTAGACGAGCAGTACTTC.

J is TRBJ2-5 and V is TRBV5-1, with D possibly TRBD2 on 6 matching bases. The CDR3 consists of 14 residues. The germline V gene encodes CDR1 SGHRS and CDR2 YFSETQ. Trimming took 4 bases from V and 1 from J, leaving 11 bases between them. The CDR3 DNA is TGCGCCAGCAGCCCGCGGGACTTCCAAGAGACCCAGTACTTC. Translation gives CASSPRDFQETQYF.

As regards this clone: This probably arose from a read error, given a far larger clone one base away. This chain links TRBV29-1 with TRBJ1-2; TRBD1 is a possible D gene (5 bases). CDR3 size: 13 residues. Germline assignment: CDR1 SQVTM and CDR2 ANQGSEA. CDR3 DNA: TGCAGCGTGGGGGTTTCGGGCGACTATAGCTACACCTTC. It codes for CSVGVSGDYSYTF.

This clone was counted between two and nine times. The rearrangement uses TRBV11-2 and TRBJ2-2; D is unresolved. The CDR3 runs 13 residues. In germline, CDR1 is SGHAT, CDR2 FQNNGV. V dropped 3 bases and J dropped 7 bases, with 9 bases sitting between them. As DNA, the CDR3 is TGTGCCAGCAGCTTCGGAGTTATCGGGGAGCTGTTTTTT. This gives the protein CASSFGVIGELFF.

On this clone: It differs at one base from a far larger clone, so likely a read error. This chain joins TRBV6-5 and TRBJ1-2; TRBD1 matches at 7 bases. J was trimmed by 7 bases and V by 6 bases; bases with no gene match: 5. This CDR3 region has 12 residues. Germline V gene data show CDR1 as MNHEY and CDR2 as SVGAGI. CDR3 sequence reads: CASSLDRFGYTF. In DNA, the CDR3 is TGTGCCAGCAGCTTGGACAGGTTTGGCTACACCTTC.

Points on this clone: This likely came from a read error, as a far larger clone is one base away. This chain uses TRBV5-1 with TRBJ2-7; 7 bases are a match to TRBD1. J was trimmed by 3 bases and V by 5 bases; bases with no gene match: 11. The CDR3 runs 15 residues. The V gene's germline CDR1 is SGHRS and CDR2 YFSETQ. CDR3 protein: CASRSGTVTLYEQYF. CDR3 in DNA: TGCGCCAGCAGGTCCGGGACAGTGACGCTCTACGAGCAGTACTTC.